This record covers a single T cell receptor beta chain. The antigen is not known. The data stem from a study of shared clonotypes between healthy human individuals. General study results and limits: Across a handful of donors, naive CD4 shared 5% to 6%, naive CD8 more than 3%, memory CD4 about 2.4%, memory CD8 around 0.36%.

Terminally differentiated effector memory CD45RA+ cells were left out of the naive CD8 fraction, which was CD45RO-negative and positively selected for CCR7. Here immunoSEQ multiplex PCR was the method, and the copy in TCRdb shows in-frame clones only, minus some. The sample includes more than 2 million clones, about 95% seen only once; the top ten take around 1.1%. Germline CDR1 reads LGHNA; CDR2 reads YSLEER. This CDR3 region has 16 residues. The V and J ends lost 0 bases and 7 bases respectively, with 13 bases between them. V and J are TRBV4-3 and TRBJ1-6, with unresolved D. The sequenced sample was naive CD8+ T cells sorted from blood. The receptor was isolated from a man between 18 and 29 years old in good health. The CDR3 DNA follows: TGCGCCAGCAGCCAAGATATAGGGCTGATCAATTCACCCCTCCACTTT. Its translation: CASSQDIGLINSPLHF.